This T cell receptor beta chain was captured in a study of blood T cells in healthy people across ages. The germline CDR1 and CDR2 sequences are SGDLS and YYNGEE. There are 15 residues in the CDR3. V dropped 5 bases and J dropped 4; count of bases not matched to a gene: 8. Study results and caveats: CMV status of donors was unknown, possibly confounding expanded clonotype changes. It was not possible, with unsorted PBMCs, to conclusively compare naive and antigen-experienced cells.

PCR was performed a second time for about 6 to 11 cycles using a sample-barcoded 5' primer and a J-beta primer mix. CDR3-containing paired-end reads numbering at least 2.5 million came from each sample. TCRdb re-called the 5' RACE reads through MiXCR, storing one row per CDR3 protein. This sample carries fewer than 700,000 distinct CDR3 sequences, around 38% of them seen once, and the ten largest clones take about 32%. This clonotype has more than one count but fewer than ten. Antigen specificity is unknown. Total RNA was extracted at no less than 6 micrograms per sample. This sequence was found in a man older than 75 in good health. The specimen was blood. The chain joins TRBV9 to TRBJ2-3, with 9 bases identical to TRBD2. In DNA, the CDR3 is TGTGCCAGCAGAAAGACGACTAGCGGCGCAGATACGCAGTATTTT. Translation gives CASRKTTSGADTQYF.